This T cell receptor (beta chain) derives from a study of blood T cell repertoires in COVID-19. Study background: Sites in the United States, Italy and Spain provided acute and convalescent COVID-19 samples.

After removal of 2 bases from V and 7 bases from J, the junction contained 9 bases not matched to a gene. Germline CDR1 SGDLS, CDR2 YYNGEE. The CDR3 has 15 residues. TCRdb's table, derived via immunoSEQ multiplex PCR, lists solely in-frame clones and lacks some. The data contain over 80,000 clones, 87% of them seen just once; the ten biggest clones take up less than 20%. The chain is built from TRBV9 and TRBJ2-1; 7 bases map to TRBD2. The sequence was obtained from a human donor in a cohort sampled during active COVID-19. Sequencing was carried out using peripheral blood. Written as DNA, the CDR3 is TGTGCCAGCAGCGTTCGCGGGAGAGGGATGAATGAGCAGTTCTTC. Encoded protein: CASSVRGRGMNEQFF.